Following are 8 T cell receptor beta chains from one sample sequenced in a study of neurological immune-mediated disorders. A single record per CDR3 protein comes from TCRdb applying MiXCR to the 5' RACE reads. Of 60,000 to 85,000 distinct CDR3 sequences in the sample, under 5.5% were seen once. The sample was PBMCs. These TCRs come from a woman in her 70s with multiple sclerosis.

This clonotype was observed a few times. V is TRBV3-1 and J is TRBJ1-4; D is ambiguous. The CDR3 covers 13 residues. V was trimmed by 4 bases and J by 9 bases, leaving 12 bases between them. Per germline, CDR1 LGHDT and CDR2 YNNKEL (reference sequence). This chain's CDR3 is CASSLRTDKKLFF. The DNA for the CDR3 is TGTGCCAGCAGCCTCCGGACGGATAAAAAACTGTTTTTT.

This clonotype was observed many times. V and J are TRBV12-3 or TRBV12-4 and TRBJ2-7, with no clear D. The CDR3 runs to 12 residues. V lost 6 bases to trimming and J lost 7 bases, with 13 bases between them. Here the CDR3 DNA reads TGTGCCAGCAGAGCAGGAGCTGGGGAGCAGTACTTC. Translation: CASRAGAGEQYF.

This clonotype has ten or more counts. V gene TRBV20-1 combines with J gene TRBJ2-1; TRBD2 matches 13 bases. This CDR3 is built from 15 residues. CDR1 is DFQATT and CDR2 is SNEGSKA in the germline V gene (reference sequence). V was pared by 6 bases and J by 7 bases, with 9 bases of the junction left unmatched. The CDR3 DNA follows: TGCAGTGCAAAAAGCCCGGGACTAGCGGGAAATGAGCAGTTCTTC. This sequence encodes CSAKSPGLAGNEQFF.

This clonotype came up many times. The CDR3, as DNA: TGCGCCAGCAGCCAAGAATCCGAGCCGGAGACCCAGTACTTC. The encoded protein is CASSQESEPETQYF. This sequence joins TRBV4-1 and TRBJ2-5; D gene ambiguous. The CDR3 loop spans 14 amino acids. V was cut by 0 bases and J by 5 bases, with 10 bases left in between. The germline V gene encodes CDR1 MGHRA and CDR2 YSYEKL.

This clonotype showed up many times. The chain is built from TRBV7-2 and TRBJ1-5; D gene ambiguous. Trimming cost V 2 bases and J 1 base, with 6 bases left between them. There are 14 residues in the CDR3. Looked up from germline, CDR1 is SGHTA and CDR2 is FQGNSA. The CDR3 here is CASSLTQSNQPQHF. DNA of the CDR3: TGTGCCAGCAGCTTAACACAGAGCAATCAGCCCCAGCATTTT.

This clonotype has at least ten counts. The CDR3: CASSRPSGSGNEQFF. The DNA for the CDR3 is TGTGCCAGCAGCCGACCTAGCGGGAGTGGGAATGAGCAGTTCTTC. The chain uses TRBV7-9 and TRBJ2-1; 10 bases map to TRBD2. V lost 5 bases and J lost 7; bases outside the gene matches: 8. The CDR3 covers 15 residues. The V gene's germline CDR1 is SEHNR and CDR2 FQNEAQ (reference sequence). The complete variable domain, with remaining parts taken from reference TRBV7-9 and TRBJ2-1, reads DTGVSQNPRHKITKRGQNVTFRCDPISEHNRLYWYRQTLGQGPEFLTYFQNEAQLEKSRLLSDRFSAERPKGSFSTLEIQRTEQGDSAMYLCASSRPSGSGNEQFFGPGTRLTVL.

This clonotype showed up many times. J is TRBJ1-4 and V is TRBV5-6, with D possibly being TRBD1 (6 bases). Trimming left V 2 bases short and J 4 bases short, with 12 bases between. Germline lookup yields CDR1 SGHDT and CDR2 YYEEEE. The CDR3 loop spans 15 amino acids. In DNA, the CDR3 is TGTGCCAGCAGCTTTTTGGGGGCTGGTAATGAAAAACTGTTTTTT. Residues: CASSFLGAGNEKLFF. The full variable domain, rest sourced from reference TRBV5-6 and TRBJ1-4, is DAGVTQSPTHLIKTRGQQVTLRCSPKSGHDTVSWYQQALGQGPQFIFQYYEEEERQRGNFPDRFSGHQFPNYSSELNVNALLLGDSALYLCASSFLGAGNEKLFFGSGTQLSVL.

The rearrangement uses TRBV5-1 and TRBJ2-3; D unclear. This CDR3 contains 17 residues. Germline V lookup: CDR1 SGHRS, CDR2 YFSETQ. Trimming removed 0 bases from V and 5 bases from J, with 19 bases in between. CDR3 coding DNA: TGCGCCAGCAGCTTGGTTGACACGGGCTCATTCGGAGATACGCAGTATTTT. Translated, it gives CASSLVDTGSFGDTQYF.